These 15 T cell receptor beta chains were sequenced from one sample in a study of T cells after yellow fever vaccination. TCRdb reanalysed the 5' RACE reads using MiXCR and keeps one entry per CDR3 protein. The data show some 69,000 distinct CDR3 sequences, 5.5% to 7.5% seen once. The sample here was CD4+ T cells sorted from PBMCs, taken around 14 days after the first yellow fever vaccination. All receptors come from a man between 18 and 29 years old who received the YFV17D yellow fever vaccine.

The table lists this clonotype with many counts. The gene calls are TRBV7-2 and TRBJ2-3; possibly TRBD2 for D (6 bases). There are 15 residues in the CDR3. Trimming pared 4 bases from V and 5 bases from J, leaving 16 bases between. CDR1 and CDR2 (germline): SGHTA, FQGNSA. The CDR3 region has the DNA TGTGCCAGCAGCTCACTGGGCGGGGTGTTAGATACGCAGTATTTT. This gives the protein CASSSLGGVLDTQYF.

This clonotype was observed at least ten times. The chain combines TRBV5-1 with TRBJ2-6, with no clear D. Germline V CDR1 and CDR2: SGHRS, YFSETQ. Trimming shortened V by 1 base and J by 4 bases, and 9 bases separated the two germline ends. The CDR3 sequence is 15 residues long. The CDR3 is CASSLSGQGANVLTF. DNA of the CDR3: TGCGCCAGCAGCTTGTCCGGGCAAGGGGCCAACGTCCTGACTTTC.

This clonotype was detected many times. The chain carries TRBV7-2 and TRBJ1-5; perhaps TRBD1 as D (6 bases). V was trimmed by 6 bases and J by 5 bases, leaving 11 bases between them. The CDR3 is made up of 13 amino acids. Germline V gene lookup returns CDR1 SGHTA and CDR2 FQGNSA. This CDR3 reads CASSSGQHQPQHF. For the CDR3, the DNA is TGTGCCAGCAGTTCAGGACAGCATCAGCCCCAGCATTTT. Full variable domain (outside the CDR3, taken from reference TRBV7-2 and TRBJ1-5): GAGVSQSPSNKVTEKGKDVELRCDPISGHTALYWYRQSLGQGLEFLIYFQGNSAPDKSGLPSDRFSAERTGGSVSTLTIQRTQQEDSAVYLCASSSGQHQPQHFGDGTRLSIL.

This clonotype was counted many times. The genes are TRBV20-1 and TRBJ1-5; D perhaps matches TRBD1 (5 bases). The CDR3 length is 12 residues. Trimming shortened V by 7 bases and J by 7 bases, and 14 bases separated the two germline ends. From germline, CDR1 is DFQATT and CDR2 SNEGSKA (reference sequence). The CDR3: CSELDSLQPQHF. The CDR3 DNA is TGCAGTGAACTTGACAGTTTACAGCCCCAGCATTTT.

The sample holds a few counts of this clonotype. The V call is TRBV4-2, the J call TRBJ2-5, with TRBD2 matching over 14 bases. The germline gives CDR1 LGHNA, CDR2 YNFKEQ. J lost 4 bases, V lost 5 bases, and 9 bases had no gene match. This CDR3 region has 17 residues. The CDR3 DNA is TGTGCCAGCAGCTCAAACGGACTAGCGGGGGGTAGAGAGACCCAGTACTTC. Translation gives CASSSNGLAGGRETQYF.

This clonotype was counted ten times or more. V gene TRBV5-4 combines with J gene TRBJ2-2, with 8 bases identical to TRBD2. Trimming took 4 bases from V and 7 from J; bases not matched to a gene: 12. Germline assignment: CDR1 SGHNT and CDR2 YYREEE (reference sequence). This CDR3 region has 16 residues. The CDR3 DNA is TGTGCCAGCAGCCCCGCAAGAGCGGGGGTTGTCGGGGAGCTGTTTTTT. The encoded protein is CASSPARAGVVGELFF. Full variable domain (missing parts from reference TRBV5-4 and TRBJ2-2): ETGVTQSPTHLIKTRGQQVTLRCSSQSGHNTVSWYQQALGQGPQFIFQYYREEENGRGNFPPRFSGLQFPNYSSELNVNALELDDSALYLCASSPARAGVVGELFFGEGSRLTVL.

In this sample, this clonotype turned up many times. The chain carries TRBV7-8 and TRBJ2-1; 11 positions match TRBD1. V lost 1 base to trimming and J lost 9 bases; unmatched junction nucleotides: 2. CDR3 length: 14 residues. Per germline, CDR1 SGHVS and CDR2 FQNEAQ. In DNA form, the CDR3 reads TGTGCCAGCAGCTTAGTGGACAGGGGGCTTGAGCAGTTCTTC. Translating gives CASSLVDRGLEQFF.

This clonotype was counted at least ten times. The rearrangement links TRBV15 to TRBJ2-5; D is ambiguous. CDR3 length equals 14 residues. The germline gives CDR1 LNHNV, CDR2 YYDKDF (reference sequence). V dropped 3 bases and J dropped 7 bases, with 15 bases sitting between them. The CDR3 sequence: CATSSEIWAGTQYF. In nucleotides, the CDR3 is TGTGCCACCAGCAGTGAGATTTGGGCCGGGACCCAGTACTTC.

This clonotype occurred many times. The chain joins TRBV18 to TRBJ2-5, with D perhaps TRBD1 (5 bases). Germline V gene lookup returns CDR1 KGHSH and CDR2 LQKENI. The CDR3 consists of 14 residues. The V end was cut by 2 bases, the J end by 6 bases, with 13 bases between. CDR3 loop: CASSPVQGRQTQYF. CDR3 coding DNA: TGTGCCAGCTCACCAGTTCAGGGCCGGCAGACCCAGTACTTC.

This clonotype was counted at least ten times. The chain links TRBV5-1 to TRBJ2-5, with D perhaps matching TRBD2 (7 bases). The CDR3 consists of 15 residues. V lost 6 bases and J 5 bases, leaving 20 bases between the germline ends. Germline CDR1 reads SGHRS; CDR2 reads YFSETQ. The CDR3 coding sequence is TGCGCCAGCAACCCTGGGAGGGGGGGGGCCGAGACCCAGTACTTC. It is translated as CASNPGRGGAETQYF.

This clonotype was found many times. The chain employs TRBV12-3 or TRBV12-4 and TRBJ2-5, with D maybe TRBD1 (8 bases). This CDR3 contains 14 residues. V was cut by 6 bases and J by 2 bases, with 13 bases left in between. CDR3 loop: CASSPQGGQETQYF. The CDR3 nucleotides read TGTGCCAGCAGCCCACAGGGGGGGCAAGAGACCCAGTACTTC.

This clonotype was observed a few times. The chain has TRBV5-4 and TRBJ2-1; D unresolved. The CDR3 length is 16 residues. Germline V gene sequence: CDR1 SGHNT, CDR2 YYREEE (reference sequence). Trimming stripped 0 bases from V and 2 bases from J, with 12 bases between. The CDR3, as DNA: TGTGCCAGCAGCTTGGAACCAGGAAGAACCTACAATGAGCAGTTCTTC. It is translated as CASSLEPGRTYNEQFF.

This clonotype was seen at least ten times. V usage is TRBV4-3 and J usage is TRBJ2-3; D gene uncertain. V shed 1 base and J shed 4 bases, with 9 bases lying between them. Germline CDR1 LGHNA, CDR2 YSLEER. CDR3 length: 14 residues. The CDR3 sequence is CASSQVSPADTQYF. The CDR3 DNA follows: TGCGCCAGCAGCCAAGTTTCCCCCGCAGATACGCAGTATTTT.

Many counts were recorded for this clonotype. The chain recombines TRBV5-1 with TRBJ2-7, with TRBD1 matching over 7 bases. V lost 0 bases, J lost 3 bases, and 6 bases stayed unmatched. The CDR3 loop spans 15 amino acids. Germline values: CDR1 SGHRS, CDR2 YFSETQ. The CDR3 spells CASSLEGQQHYEQYF. The DNA for the CDR3 is TGCGCCAGCAGCTTGGAGGGACAGCAACACTACGAGCAGTACTTC.

This clonotype has at least ten counts. J is TRBJ1-1 and V is TRBV12-3 or TRBV12-4; possible D gene TRBD1, 5 bases. There are 14 residues in the CDR3. V shed 3 bases and J shed 6 bases, with 14 bases lying between them. CDR3 sequence: CASSFGLGVPEAFF. DNA for the CDR3: TGTGCCAGCAGTTTTGGGTTGGGGGTCCCTGAAGCTTTCTTT.